What follows are 9 T cell receptor beta chains derived from one specimen sequenced in a study of vaccination effects on CD4 cells after COVID-19. Investigators separated out CD4+ T cells once more than nine days of culture had passed. Either the BNT162b2 or mRNA-1273 vaccine was given to participants in two doses. Sequencing used immunoSEQ multiplex PCR; TCRdb keeps in-frame clones, though not all of them. Of over 45,000 clones listed, roughly three quarters are singletons. What these receptors recognize is not known. The sample was CD4+ T cells from PBMCs cultured without peptide, taken after COVID-19 vaccination. All receptors derive from a human donor who received a COVID-19 vaccine.

This clone was detected only once. This chain links TRBV24-1 with TRBJ1-1; 9 nucleotides line up with TRBD1. Per the germline V gene, CDR1 is KGHDR and CDR2 is SFDVKD. This CDR3 spans 12 amino acids. J was trimmed by 12 bases and V by 3 bases; bases with no gene match: 4. The CDR3 sequence: CATSDPGTGPFF. CDR3 sequence (DNA): TGTGCCACCAGTGATCCCGGGACAGGGCCTTTCTTT.

This clone was counted between two and nine times. The chain joins TRBV18 to TRBJ1-6; the D is unclear. The ends were cut back, 2 bases at V and 7 bases at J, with 9 bases in the middle. The length of the CDR3 is 14 residues. The V gene's germline CDR1 is KGHSH and CDR2 LQKENI. This CDR3 reads CASSPEAGNSPLHF. DNA of the CDR3: TGTGCCAGCTCACCAGAGGCGGGGAATTCACCCCTCCACTTT. Full variable domain (remainder filled in from reference TRBV18 and TRBJ1-6): NAGVMQNPRHLVRRRGQEARLRCSPMKGHSHVYWYRQLPEEGLKFMVYLQKENIIDESGMPKERFSAEFPKEGPSILRIQQVVRGDSAAYFCASSPEAGNSPLHFGNGTRLTVT.

The chain uses TRBV6-1 and TRBJ1-5, with D tentatively TRBD1 (6 bases). Trimming cost V 2 bases and J 0 bases, with 29 bases left between them. CDR3 size: 22 residues. Looked up from germline, CDR1 is MNHNS and CDR2 is SASEGT. CDR3 sequence reads: CASSEKETGLGIYGNSNQPQHF. CDR3 DNA sequence: TGTGCCAGCAGTGAAAAGGAGACAGGTCTGGGAATATATGGCAATAGCAATCAGCCCCAGCATTTT.

The chain links TRBV6-2 or TRBV6-3 to TRBJ1-6, with a weak D call TRBD1 (6 bases). Germline V gene data show CDR1 as MNHEY and CDR2 as SVGEGT. The CDR3 runs 15 residues. The V and J ends lost 5 bases and 3 bases respectively, with 11 bases between them. The CDR3 nucleotides read TGTGCCAGCAGTCGGACACAGGGCTATAATTCACCCCTCCACTTT. This translates into CASSRTQGYNSPLHF.

V usage is TRBV6-2 or TRBV6-3 and J usage is TRBJ1-2; D is uncertain. In germline, CDR1 is MNHEY, CDR2 SVGEGT. Trimming took off 5 bases at V and 5 bases at J, with 9 bases between the two ends. This CDR3 region has 12 residues. This chain's CDR3 is CASSGQIYGYTF. As DNA, the CDR3 is TGTGCCAGCAGTGGCCAGATATATGGCTACACCTTC.

This chain uses TRBV30 with TRBJ1-1; 7 bases line up with TRBD1. The CDR3 is 14 amino acids. Germline-derived CDR1 and CDR2 are GTSNPN and SVGIG (reference sequence). J lost 3 bases, V lost 4 bases, and 8 bases had no gene match. The CDR3 loop is CAWIGGGRYTEAFF. CDR3 nucleotide sequence: TGTGCCTGGATTGGAGGGGGCAGGTACACTGAAGCTTTCTTT.

This clone came up a few times. This rearrangement joins TRBV5-4 to TRBJ1-6; 8 bases agree with TRBD1. The length of the CDR3 is 15 residues. V gave up 0 bases and J gave up 10 bases; unmatched junction bases: 6. Germline V lookup: CDR1 SGHNT, CDR2 YYREEE (reference sequence). CDR3 coding DNA: TGTGCCAGCAGCTTGGGACAGGGGATGGGATCACCCCTCCACTTT. This encodes CASSLGQGMGSPLHF.

The V call is TRBV24-1, the J call TRBJ2-7, with D possibly called TRBD1 or TRBD2 (5 bases each). Trimming left V 7 bases short and J 7 bases short, with 13 bases between. This CDR3 has 12 amino acids. CDR1 KGHDR and CDR2 SFDVKD come from the germline V gene. CDR3 sequence reads: CATRGVMGEQYF. CDR3 in DNA: TGTGCCACCAGGGGGGTCATGGGTGAGCAGTACTTC.

J is TRBJ2-7 and V is TRBV24-1; D is possibly TRBD1 or TRBD2 (5 bases each). Germline V gene data show CDR1 as KGHDR and CDR2 as SFDVKD. V lost 2 bases, J lost 2 bases, and 15 bases lay in between. The CDR3 has 16 amino acids. The CDR3 region is CATSDSAGTSPYEQYF. CDR3 in DNA: TGTGCCACCAGTGATTCTGCCGGGACCTCCCCCTACGAGCAGTACTTC.